The 3 T cell receptor beta chains below come from one sample, sequenced in a study of Graves' ophthalmopathy and Graves' hyperthyroidism. Amplified material comprised TCR beta CDR3 regions derived from RNA transcripts. First-round RT-PCR employed HTBI primers, with a second-round multiplex PCR after it. Via MiXCR, TCRdb re-called the multiplex PCR reads, giving one row per CDR3 protein. This sample carries 300,000 to 400,000 distinct CDR3 sequences, about 18% of them seen once, and the ten largest clones take roughly 2.4%. Source material: peripheral blood. Receptor source: an adult woman with stable Graves' hyperthyroidism.

This clonotype appeared many times. The genes are TRBV7-8 and TRBJ2-6, with D unresolved. Germline V gene sequence: CDR1 SGHVS, CDR2 FQNEAQ. The CDR3 has 13 residues. V lost 5 bases and J 7 bases, leaving 9 bases between the germline ends. The CDR3: CASSSRPANVLTF. The CDR3 coding sequence is TGTGCCAGCAGCAGCCGACCAGCCAACGTCCTGACTTTC.

This clonotype was picked up many times. The V and J genes are TRBV7-2 and TRBJ2-7; D is ambiguous. The ends were cut back, 4 bases at V and 6 bases at J, with 13 bases in the middle. Per germline, CDR1 SGHTA and CDR2 FQGNSA. CDR3 length equals 13 residues. CDR3 sequence: CASSSTWMREQYF. The CDR3 bases are TGTGCCAGCAGCTCCACTTGGATGCGCGAGCAGTACTTC.

This clonotype was seen at least ten times. The chain is built from TRBV6-5 and TRBJ2-5; TRBD2 might be the D (6 bases). The CDR3 is made up of 14 amino acids. With 6 bases removed from V and 4 bases from J, the gap between germline ends came to 15 bases. Germline V lookup: CDR1 MNHEY, CDR2 SVGAGI. CDR3 residues: CASRPGGLAETQYF. CDR3 coding DNA: TGTGCCAGCAGACCCGGGGGTCTGGCAGAGACCCAGTACTTC.